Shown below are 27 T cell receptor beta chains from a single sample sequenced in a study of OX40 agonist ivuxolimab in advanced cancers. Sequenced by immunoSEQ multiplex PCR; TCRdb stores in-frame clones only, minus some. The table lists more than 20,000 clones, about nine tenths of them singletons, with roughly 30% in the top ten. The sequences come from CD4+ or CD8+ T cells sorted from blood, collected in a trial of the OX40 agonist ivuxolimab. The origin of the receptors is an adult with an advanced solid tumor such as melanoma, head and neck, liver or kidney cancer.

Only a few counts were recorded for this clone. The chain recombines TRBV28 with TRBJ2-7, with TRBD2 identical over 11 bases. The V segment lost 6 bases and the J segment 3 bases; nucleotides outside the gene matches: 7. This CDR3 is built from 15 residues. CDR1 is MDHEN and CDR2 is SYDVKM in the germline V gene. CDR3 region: CASSQLAGEYYEQYF. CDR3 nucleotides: TGTGCCAGCAGCCAACTAGCGGGAGAATACTACGAGCAGTACTTC.

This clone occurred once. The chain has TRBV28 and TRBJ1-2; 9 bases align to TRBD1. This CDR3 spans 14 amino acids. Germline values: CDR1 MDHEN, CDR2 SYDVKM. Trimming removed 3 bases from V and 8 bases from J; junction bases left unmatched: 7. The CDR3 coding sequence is TGTGCCAGCAGTTTCGACAGGGGGATCAAAGGCTACACCTTC. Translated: CASSFDRGIKGYTF.

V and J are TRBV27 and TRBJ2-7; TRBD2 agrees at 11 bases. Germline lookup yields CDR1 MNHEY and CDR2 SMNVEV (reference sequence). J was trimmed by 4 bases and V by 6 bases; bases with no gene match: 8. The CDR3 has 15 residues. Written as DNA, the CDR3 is TGTGCCAGCAGATCACTAGCGGGAGACGGGTACGAGCAGTACTTC. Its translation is CASRSLAGDGYEQYF.

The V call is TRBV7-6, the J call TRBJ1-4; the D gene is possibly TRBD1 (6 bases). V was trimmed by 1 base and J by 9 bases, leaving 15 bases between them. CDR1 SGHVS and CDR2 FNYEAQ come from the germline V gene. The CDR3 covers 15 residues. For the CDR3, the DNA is TGTGCCAGCAGCTTAGAATCGCAGGGGTTTCAAAAACTGTTTTTT. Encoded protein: CASSLESQGFQKLFF.

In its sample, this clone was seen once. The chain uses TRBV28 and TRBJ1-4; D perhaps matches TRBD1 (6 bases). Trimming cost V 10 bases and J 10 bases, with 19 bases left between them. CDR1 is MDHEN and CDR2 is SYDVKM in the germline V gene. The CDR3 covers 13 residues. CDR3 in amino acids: CATLPGHRLKLFF. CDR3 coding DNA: TGTGCCACTTTGCCGGGACACCGCTTAAAACTGTTTTTT.

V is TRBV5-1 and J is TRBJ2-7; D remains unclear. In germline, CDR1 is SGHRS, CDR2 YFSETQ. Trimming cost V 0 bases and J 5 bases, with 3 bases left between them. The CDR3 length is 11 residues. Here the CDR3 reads CASSLGNEQYF. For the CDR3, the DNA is TGCGCCAGCAGCTTGGGCAACGAGCAGTACTTC.

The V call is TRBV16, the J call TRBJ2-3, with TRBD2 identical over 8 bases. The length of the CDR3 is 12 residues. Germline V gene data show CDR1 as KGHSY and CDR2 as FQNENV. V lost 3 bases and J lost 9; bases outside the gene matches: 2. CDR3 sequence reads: CASSQLAGTQYF. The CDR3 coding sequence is TGTGCCAGCAGCCAGTTAGCGGGAACGCAGTATTTT.

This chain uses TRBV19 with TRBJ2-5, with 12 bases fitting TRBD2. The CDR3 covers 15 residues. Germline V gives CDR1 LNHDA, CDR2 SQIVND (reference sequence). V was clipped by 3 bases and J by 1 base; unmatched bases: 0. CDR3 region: CASSMTSGSQETQYF. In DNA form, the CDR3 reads TGTGCCAGTAGTATGACTAGCGGGAGCCAAGAGACCCAGTACTTC.

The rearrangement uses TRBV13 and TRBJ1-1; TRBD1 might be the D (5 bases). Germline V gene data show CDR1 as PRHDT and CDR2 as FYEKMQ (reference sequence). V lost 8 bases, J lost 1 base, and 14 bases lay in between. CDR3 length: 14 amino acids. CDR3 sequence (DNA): TGTGCCAGCGCTCACTTGACAGAGAACACTGAAGCTTTCTTT. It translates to CASAHLTENTEAFF.

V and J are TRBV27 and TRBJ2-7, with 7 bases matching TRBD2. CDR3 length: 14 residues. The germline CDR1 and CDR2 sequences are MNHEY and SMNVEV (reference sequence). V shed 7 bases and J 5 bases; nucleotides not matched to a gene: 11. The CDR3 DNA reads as TGTGCCAGCACCCCGTACGGGGGAGGGCACGAGCAGTACTTC. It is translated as CASTPYGGGHEQYF.

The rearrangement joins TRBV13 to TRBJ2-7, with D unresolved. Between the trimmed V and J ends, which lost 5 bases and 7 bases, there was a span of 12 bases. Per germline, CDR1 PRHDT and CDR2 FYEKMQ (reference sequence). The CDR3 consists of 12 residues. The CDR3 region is CASSLFREEQYF. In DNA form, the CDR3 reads TGTGCCAGCAGCCTCTTTCGAGAAGAGCAGTACTTC.

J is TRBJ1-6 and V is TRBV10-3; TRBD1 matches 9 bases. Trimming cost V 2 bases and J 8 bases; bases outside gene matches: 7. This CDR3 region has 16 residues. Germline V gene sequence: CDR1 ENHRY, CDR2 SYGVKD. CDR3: CAISEPRGQGDSPLHF. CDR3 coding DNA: TGTGCCATCAGTGAGCCGAGGGGACAGGGTGATTCACCCCTCCACTTT.

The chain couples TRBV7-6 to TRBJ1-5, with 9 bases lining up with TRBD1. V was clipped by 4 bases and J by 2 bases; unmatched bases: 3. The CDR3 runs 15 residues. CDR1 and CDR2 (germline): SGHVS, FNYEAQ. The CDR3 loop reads CASSWGQGGNQPQHF. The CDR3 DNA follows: TGTGCCAGCAGCTGGGGACAGGGAGGCAATCAGCCCCAGCATTTT.

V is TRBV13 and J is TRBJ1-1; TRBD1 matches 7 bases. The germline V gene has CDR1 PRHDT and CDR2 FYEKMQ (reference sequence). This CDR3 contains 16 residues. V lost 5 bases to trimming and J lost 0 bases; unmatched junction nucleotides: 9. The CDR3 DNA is TGTGCCAGCAGCGACGGACAGGTTAACGTGAACACTGAAGCTTTCTTT. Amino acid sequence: CASSDGQVNVNTEAFF.

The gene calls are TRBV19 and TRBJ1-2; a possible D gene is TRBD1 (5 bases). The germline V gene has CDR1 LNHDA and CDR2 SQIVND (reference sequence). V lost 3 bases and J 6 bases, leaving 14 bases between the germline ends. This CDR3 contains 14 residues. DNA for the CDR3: TGTGCCAGTAGTATTTGGGAAGGGACGGATGGCTACACCTTC. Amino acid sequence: CASSIWEGTDGYTF. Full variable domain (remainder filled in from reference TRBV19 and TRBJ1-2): DGGITQSPKYLFRKEGQNVTLSCEQNLNHDAMYWYRQDPGQGLRLIYYSQIVNDFQKGDIAEGYSVSREKKESFPLTVTSAQKNPTAFYLCASSIWEGTDGYTFGSGTRLTVV.

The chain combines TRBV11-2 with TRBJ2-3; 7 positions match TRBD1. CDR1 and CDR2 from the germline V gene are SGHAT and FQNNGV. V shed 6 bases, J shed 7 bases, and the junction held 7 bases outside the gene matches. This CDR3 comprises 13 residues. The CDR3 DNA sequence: TGTGCCAGCAGGGGACAGCCTACTTATACGCAGTATTTT. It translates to CASRGQPTYTQYF.

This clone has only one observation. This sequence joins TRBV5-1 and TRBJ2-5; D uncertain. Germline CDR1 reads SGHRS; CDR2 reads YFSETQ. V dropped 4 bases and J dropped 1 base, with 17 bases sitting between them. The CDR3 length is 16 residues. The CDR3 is CASSPPRVGPQETQYF. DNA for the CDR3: TGCGCCAGCAGCCCCCCCCGGGTGGGTCCCCAAGAGACCCAGTACTTC.

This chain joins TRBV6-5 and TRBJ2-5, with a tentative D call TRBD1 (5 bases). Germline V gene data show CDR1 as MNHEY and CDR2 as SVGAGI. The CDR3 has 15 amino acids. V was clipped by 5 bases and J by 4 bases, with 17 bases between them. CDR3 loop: CASSPTGASLETQYF. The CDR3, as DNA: TGTGCCAGCAGTCCTACAGGAGCTTCGCTAGAGACCCAGTACTTC.

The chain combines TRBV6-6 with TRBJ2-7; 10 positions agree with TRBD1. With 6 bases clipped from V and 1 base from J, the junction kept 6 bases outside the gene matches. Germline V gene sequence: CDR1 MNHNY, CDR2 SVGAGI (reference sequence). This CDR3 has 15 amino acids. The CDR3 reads CASSLPGQGSYEQYF. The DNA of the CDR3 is TGTGCCAGCAGCCTCCCGGGACAGGGGTCCTACGAGCAGTACTTC.

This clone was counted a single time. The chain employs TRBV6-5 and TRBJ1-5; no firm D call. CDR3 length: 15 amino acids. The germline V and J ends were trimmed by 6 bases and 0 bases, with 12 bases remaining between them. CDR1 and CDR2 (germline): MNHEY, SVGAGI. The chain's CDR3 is CASRPKTYSNQPQHF. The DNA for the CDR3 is TGTGCCAGCAGGCCTAAGACTTATAGCAATCAGCCCCAGCATTTT.

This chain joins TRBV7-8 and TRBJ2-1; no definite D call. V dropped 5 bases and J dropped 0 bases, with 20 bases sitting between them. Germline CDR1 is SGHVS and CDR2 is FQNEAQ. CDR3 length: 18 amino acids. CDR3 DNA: TGTGCCAGCAGCGACGCTTACAGATCAGAGACCTCCTACAATGAGCAGTTCTTC. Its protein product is CASSDAYRSETSYNEQFF. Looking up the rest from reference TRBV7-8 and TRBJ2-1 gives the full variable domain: GAGVSQSPRYKVAKRGQDVALRCDPISGHVSLFWYQQALGQGPEFLTYFQNEAQLDKSGLPSDRFFAERPEGSVSTLKIQRTQQEDSAVYLCASSDAYRSETSYNEQFFGPGTRLTVL.

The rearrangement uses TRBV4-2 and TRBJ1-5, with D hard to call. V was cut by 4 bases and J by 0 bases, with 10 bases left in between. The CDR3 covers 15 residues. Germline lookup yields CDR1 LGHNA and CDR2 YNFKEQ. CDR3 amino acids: CASSPAGGSNQPQHF. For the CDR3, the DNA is TGTGCCAGCAGCCCCGCGGGCGGTAGCAATCAGCCCCAGCATTTT.

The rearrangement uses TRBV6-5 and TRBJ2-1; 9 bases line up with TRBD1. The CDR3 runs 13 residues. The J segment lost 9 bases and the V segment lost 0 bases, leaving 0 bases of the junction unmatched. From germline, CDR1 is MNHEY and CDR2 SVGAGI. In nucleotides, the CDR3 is TGTGCCAGCAGTTACTCGGACAGGGGTGAGCAGTTCTTC. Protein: CASSYSDRGEQFF.

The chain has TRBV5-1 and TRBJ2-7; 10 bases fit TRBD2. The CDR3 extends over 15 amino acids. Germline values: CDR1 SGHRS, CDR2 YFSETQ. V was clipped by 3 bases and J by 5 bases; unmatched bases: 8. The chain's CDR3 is CASSSYTGTSDEQYF. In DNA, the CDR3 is TGCGCCAGCAGCTCTTATACCGGGACTAGCGACGAGCAGTACTTC.

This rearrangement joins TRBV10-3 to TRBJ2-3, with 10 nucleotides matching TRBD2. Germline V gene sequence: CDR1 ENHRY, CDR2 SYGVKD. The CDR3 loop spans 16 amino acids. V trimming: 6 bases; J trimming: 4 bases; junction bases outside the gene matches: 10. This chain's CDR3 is CAIRQTSGKAADTQYF. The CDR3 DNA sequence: TGTGCCATCAGACAAACTAGCGGGAAGGCGGCAGATACGCAGTATTTT.

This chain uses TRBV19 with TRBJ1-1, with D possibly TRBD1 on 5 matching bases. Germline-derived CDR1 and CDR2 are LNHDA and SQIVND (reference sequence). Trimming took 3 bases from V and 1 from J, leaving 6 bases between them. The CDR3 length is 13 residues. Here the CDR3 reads CASSIGGNTEAFF. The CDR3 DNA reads TGTGCCAGTAGTATCGGGGGGAACACTGAAGCTTTCTTT.

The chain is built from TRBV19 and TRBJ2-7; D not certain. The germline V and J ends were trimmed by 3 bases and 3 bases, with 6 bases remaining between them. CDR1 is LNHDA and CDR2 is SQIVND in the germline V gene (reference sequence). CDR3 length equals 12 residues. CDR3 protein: CASSIGSYEQYF. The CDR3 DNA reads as TGTGCCAGTAGTATTGGCAGCTACGAGCAGTACTTC.